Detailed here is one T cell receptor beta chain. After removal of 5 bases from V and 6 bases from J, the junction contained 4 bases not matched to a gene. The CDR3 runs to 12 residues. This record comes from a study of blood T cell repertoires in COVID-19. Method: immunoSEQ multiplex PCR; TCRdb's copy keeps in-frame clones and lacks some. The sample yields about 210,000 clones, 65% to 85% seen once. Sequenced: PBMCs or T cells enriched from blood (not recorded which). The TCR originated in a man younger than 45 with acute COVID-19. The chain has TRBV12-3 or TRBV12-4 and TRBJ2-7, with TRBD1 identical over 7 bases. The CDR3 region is CASSITGVEQYF. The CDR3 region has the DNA TGTGCCAGCAGTATCACAGGGGTCGAGCAGTACTTC.